The 23 T cell receptor beta chains below were found in one sample sequenced in a study of shared clonotypes between healthy human individuals. Repertoires were generated with immunoSEQ multiplex PCR, while TCRdb's copy carries only in-frame clones and drops some. The sample yields about 640,000 clones, less than 80% seen once. The sequenced sample was memory CD4+ T cells sorted from blood. The subset: CD45RA-negative fraction. Every receptor here comes from a woman aged 25 to 45 in good health.

CDR3 protein: CSVEDFIGLGTYEQYF. The CDR3 nucleotides read TGCAGCGTTGAAGATTTCATAGGTTTGGGAACCTACGAGCAGTACTTC. V usage is TRBV29-1 and J usage is TRBJ2-7; D gene ambiguous. CDR3 length: 16 amino acids. Germline CDR1 reads SQVTM; CDR2 reads ANQGSEA. V shed 0 bases and J shed 2 bases, with 17 bases lying between them.

The chain has TRBV19 and TRBJ2-7, with a weak D call TRBD1 (6 bases). The CDR3 length is 14 residues. V shed 3 bases and J shed 4 bases, with 13 bases lying between them. Germline CDR1 is LNHDA and CDR2 is SQIVND (reference sequence). CDR3 DNA sequence: TGTGCCAGTAGTATTAGGGACATAGGATACGAGCAGTACTTC. It translates to CASSIRDIGYEQYF.

The V and J genes are TRBV28 and TRBJ1-2; D perhaps matches TRBD1 (5 bases). Germline assignment: CDR1 MDHEN and CDR2 SYDVKM. Trimming shortened V by 6 bases and J by 8 bases, and 16 bases separated the two germline ends. The CDR3 has 13 amino acids. The CDR3 DNA sequence: TGTGCCAGCAGCCCTGACGGGACCGGCGGCTACACCTTC. Its translation is CASSPDGTGGYTF.

V is TRBV19 and J is TRBJ1-5; possibly TRBD1 for D (5 bases). The CDR3 totals 15 residues. The V gene lost 9 bases and the J gene lost 1 base, with 16 bases spanning the gap. CDR1 is LNHDA and CDR2 is SQIVND in the germline V gene (reference sequence). The CDR3 DNA is TGTGCCAGCGGAGGGCAGGGCAGGAGCAATCAGCCCCAGCATTTT. Its protein product is CASGGQGRSNQPQHF.

This chain links TRBV9 with TRBJ2-5, with 14 positions matching TRBD2. After removal of 4 bases from V and 7 bases from J, the junction contained 15 bases not matched to a gene. The CDR3 runs 18 residues. CDR1 is SGDLS and CDR2 is YYNGEE in the germline V gene. This CDR3 reads CASSPHALGLAGVVTQYF. The DNA for the CDR3 is TGTGCCAGCAGCCCCCACGCTTTGGGACTAGCGGGAGTGGTGACCCAGTACTTC.

This clone was observed once. The chain has TRBV5-4 and TRBJ1-1, with a possible D match to TRBD1 (6 bases). The CDR3 is 15 amino acids. The V gene lost 0 bases and the J gene lost 6 bases, with 15 bases spanning the gap. Germline V gene lookup returns CDR1 SGHNT and CDR2 YYREEE (reference sequence). CDR3 nucleotides: TGTGCCAGCAGCTTGGCCTCTAACAGGGAGTCTGAAGCTTTCTTT. It translates to CASSLASNRESEAFF.

The chain recombines TRBV5-1 with TRBJ1-2; no clear D gene. Per germline, CDR1 SGHRS and CDR2 YFSETQ. This CDR3 is 14 amino acids long. The V end lost 5 bases, the J end lost 2 bases, and 13 bases lay between the germline ends. The CDR3 region is CASRNQNLNYGYTF. The CDR3, as DNA: TGCGCCAGCAGAAACCAGAACCTCAACTATGGCTACACCTTC.

This clone was observed many times. This sequence joins TRBV28 and TRBJ1-3; a weak D match, TRBD1 (5 bases). The CDR3 spans 15 residues. V lost 10 bases to trimming and J lost 0 bases, with 16 bases between them. Germline values: CDR1 MDHEN, CDR2 SYDVKM. The CDR3 protein is CATDVGLGSGNTIYF. As DNA, the CDR3 is TGTGCCACCGATGTGGGACTGGGCTCTGGAAACACCATATATTTT.

This rearrangement joins TRBV7-6 to TRBJ2-5; 7 bases line up with TRBD1. After removal of 4 bases from V and 7 bases from J, the junction contained 6 bases not matched to a gene. Germline V gene sequence: CDR1 SGHVS, CDR2 FNYEAQ. The length of the CDR3 is 13 residues. CDR3 protein: CASSSGQDRTQYF. The CDR3, as DNA: TGTGCCAGCAGCTCCGGACAGGACCGGACCCAGTACTTC. Supplemented by reference TRBV7-6 and TRBJ2-5, the full variable domain reads GAGVSQSPRYKVTKRGQDVALRCDPISGHVSLYWYRQALGQGPEFLTYFNYEAQQDKSGLPNDRFSAERPEGSISTLTIQRTEQRDSAMYRCASSSGQDRTQYFGPGTRLLVL.

The chain is built from TRBV5-1 and TRBJ2-4; 9 nucleotides agree with TRBD1. In germline, CDR1 is SGHRS, CDR2 YFSETQ. CDR3 size: 15 residues. Germline trimming cut 0 bases from V and 5 bases from J; bases unmatched to any gene: 3. This CDR3 is CASSLGDRDQNIQYF. The CDR3 nucleotides are TGCGCCAGCAGCTTGGGGGACAGGGACCAAAACATTCAGTACTTC.

The rearrangement uses TRBV29-1 and TRBJ2-3, with a possible D match to TRBD1 (5 bases). V lost 6 bases and J 2 bases, leaving 12 bases between the germline ends. Germline CDR1 and CDR2: SQVTM and ANQGSEA. This CDR3 has 13 amino acids. The CDR3 nucleotides are TGCAGCGTCAAAACGACAGCCACAGATACGCAGTATTTT. The encoded protein is CSVKTTATDTQYF.

The rearrangement uses TRBV9 and TRBJ2-1; 12 bases line up with TRBD2. The junction had 6 bases not matched to a gene; V was cut back by 4 bases and J by 1 base. The germline V gene has CDR1 SGDLS and CDR2 YYNGEE. CDR3 size: 17 residues. CDR3 nucleotides: TGTGCCAGCAGCTCTGGACTAGCGGGATGGTCCTACAATGAGCAGTTCTTC. It is translated as CASSSGLAGWSYNEQFF.

The table lists this clone with a count of one. The chain has TRBV5-1 and TRBJ2-3; TRBD2 matches at 10 bases. Germline trimming cut 3 bases from V and 4 bases from J; bases unmatched to any gene: 11. Germline CDR1 SGHRS, CDR2 YFSETQ. The length of the CDR3 is 17 residues. As DNA, the CDR3 is TGCGCCAGCAGCTCGCCATCACTAGCGGGAATGTCAGATACGCAGTATTTT. It yields the protein CASSSPSLAGMSDTQYF.

The chain links TRBV5-1 to TRBJ2-3; D remains unclear. The germline CDR1 and CDR2 sequences are SGHRS and YFSETQ. CDR3 length equals 12 residues. V was trimmed by 0 bases and J by 5 bases, leaving 4 bases between them. The CDR3 loop reads CASSLDGDTQYF. In DNA form, the CDR3 reads TGCGCCAGCAGCTTGGACGGAGATACGCAGTATTTT.

The J gene is TRBJ2-3, the V gene TRBV9, with D possibly being TRBD2 (5 bases). CDR1 is SGDLS and CDR2 is YYNGEE in the germline V gene. V was shortened by 4 bases and J by 2 bases, with 8 bases between the two germline ends. This CDR3 has 13 amino acids. CDR3 amino acids: CASSPGNTDTQYF. For the CDR3, the DNA is TGTGCCAGCAGCCCGGGGAACACAGATACGCAGTATTTT.

This clone is medium-sized within its sample. The rearrangement joins TRBV18 to TRBJ2-2, with 10 positions matching TRBD1. V gave up 3 bases and J gave up 7 bases; unmatched junction bases: 2. CDR1 is KGHSH, CDR2 LQKENI, per germline. This CDR3 has 14 residues. CDR3 sequence reads: CASSPTGGDGELFF. DNA for the CDR3: TGTGCCAGCTCACCGACAGGGGGCGACGGGGAGCTGTTTTTT.

The chain uses TRBV7-7 and TRBJ2-1; no clear D gene. The CDR3 is 13 residues long. Germline-derived CDR1 and CDR2 are SSHAT and FNYEAQ (reference sequence). Deletions cut 1 base from V and 5 bases from J, with 6 bases between. Written as DNA, the CDR3 is TGTGCCAGCAGCTTAGATCGGAACAATGAGCAGTTCTTC. Its protein product is CASSLDRNNEQFF.

The chain is built from TRBV5-1 and TRBJ1-2, with D perhaps TRBD1 (6 bases). V lost 4 bases and J 8 bases, leaving 12 bases between the germline ends. Germline V gene sequence: CDR1 SGHRS, CDR2 YFSETQ. The CDR3 totals 12 residues. The CDR3 sequence is CASSLTGRGYTF. In nucleotides, the CDR3 is TGCGCCAGCAGCCTGACAGGTCGGGGCTACACCTTC.

The chain uses TRBV5-1 and TRBJ2-7, with 11 bases that match TRBD1. Trimming took 3 bases from V and 5 from J; bases not matched to a gene: 4. Germline loops: CDR1 SGHRS, CDR2 YFSETQ. The CDR3 loop spans 14 amino acids. This chain's CDR3 is CASSSGQGEDEQYF. CDR3 nucleotide sequence: TGCGCCAGCAGCTCGGGACAGGGGGAAGACGAGCAGTACTTC.

This chain connects TRBV14 to TRBJ2-1; TRBD1 is a possible D gene (6 bases). This CDR3 is built from 15 residues. Germline CDR1 SGHDN, CDR2 FVKESK. The V gene lost 0 bases and the J gene lost 8 bases, with 14 bases spanning the gap. CDR3 sequence reads: CASSQDITGIYEQFF. CDR3 DNA sequence: TGTGCCAGCAGCCAAGATATAACAGGGATCTATGAGCAGTTCTTC.

This clone was recorded a few times. The chain combines TRBV19 with TRBJ2-7; D is perhaps TRBD1 (7 bases). This CDR3 has 14 amino acids. Trimming cost V 7 bases and J 12 bases, with 25 bases left between them. Germline lookup yields CDR1 LNHDA and CDR2 SQIVND (reference sequence). In DNA form, the CDR3 reads TGTGCCAGTACCTACGGGGGCTCCCAGGACAGGCTGTACTTC. Translation: CASTYGGSQDRLYF. The complete variable domain, with remaining parts taken from reference TRBV19 and TRBJ2-7, reads DGGITQSPKYLFRKEGQNVTLSCEQNLNHDAMYWYRQDPGQGLRLIYYSQIVNDFQKGDIAEGYSVSREKKESFPLTVTSAQKNPTAFYLCASTYGGSQDRLYFGPGTRLTVT.

This chain uses TRBV27 with TRBJ2-1; D uncertain. This CDR3 contains 15 residues. Per germline, CDR1 MNHEY and CDR2 SMNVEV (reference sequence). V lost 3 bases to trimming and J lost 9 bases, with 18 bases between them. The CDR3 DNA reads as TGTGCCAGCAGTTTGGTACCCCAACGCACCAGTGAGCAGTTCTTC. This sequence encodes CASSLVPQRTSEQFF.

The chain has TRBV29-1 and TRBJ1-1, with unresolved D. V lost 4 bases and J lost 0, with 3 bases in between. CDR3 length equals 11 residues. Germline lookup yields CDR1 SQVTM and CDR2 ANQGSEA. The CDR3 nucleotides read TGCAGCGTTGTTATGAACACTGAAGCTTTCTTT. Translation: CSVVMNTEAFF.